The entry below gives a single TCR beta chain sequence along with its context. What it binds is not known. The CDR3 totals 13 residues. Trimming left V 2 bases short and J 4 bases short, with 9 bases between. CDR1 is MNHEY and CDR2 is SVGEGT in the germline V gene. The data were taken from a study of T cell responses to AZD1222 COVID-19 vaccine. Libraries were prepared by immunoSEQ multiplex PCR; TCRdb keeps only in-frame clonotypes and omits some of them. This sample carries tens of thousands of clones, roughly 85% of them seen once, and the ten largest clones take approximately 3.6%. Regarding the study as a whole: Repertoire sampling was restricted to post-peak T cell response timepoints.

The TCR comes from an adult who received the AZD1222 COVID-19 vaccine. Source: peripheral blood, taken 28 days after the second AZD1222 dose. V gene TRBV6-2 or TRBV6-3 combines with J gene TRBJ2-7; D gene uncertain. As DNA, the CDR3 is TGTGCCAGCAGTTACCTGGACCCTTACGAGCAGTACTTC. Protein product: CASSYLDPYEQYF.